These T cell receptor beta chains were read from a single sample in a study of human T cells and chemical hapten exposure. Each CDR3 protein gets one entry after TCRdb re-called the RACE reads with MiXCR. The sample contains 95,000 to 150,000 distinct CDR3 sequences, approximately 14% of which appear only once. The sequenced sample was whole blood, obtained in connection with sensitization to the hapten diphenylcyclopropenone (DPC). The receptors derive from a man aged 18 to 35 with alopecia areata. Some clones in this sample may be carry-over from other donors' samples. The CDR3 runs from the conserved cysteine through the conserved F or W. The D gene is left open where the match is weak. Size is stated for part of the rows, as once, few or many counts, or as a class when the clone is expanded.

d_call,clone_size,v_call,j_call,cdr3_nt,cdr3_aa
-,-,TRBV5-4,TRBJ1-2,TGTGCCAGCAGCAGAGAAGGGACCTTAAACTATGGCTACACCTTC,CASSREGTLNYGYTF
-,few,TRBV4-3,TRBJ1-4,TGCGCCAGCAGCTACAGGTCCTCGGGAGAAAAACTGTTTTTT,CASSYRSSGEKLFF
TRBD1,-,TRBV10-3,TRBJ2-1,TGTGCCATCAGACCTGACAGGGGGCTCTACAATGAGCAGTTCTTC,CAIRPDRGLYNEQFF
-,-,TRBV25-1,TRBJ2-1,TGTGCCAGCAGTTCGGTGGACGAGCAGTTCTTC,CASSSVDEQFF
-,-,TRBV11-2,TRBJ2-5,TGTGCCAGCAGCATCCACGAGACCCAGTACTTC,CASSIHETQYF
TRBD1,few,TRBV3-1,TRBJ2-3,TGTGCCAGCAGCCTGGGATGGACAGGGGGAGAAGATACGCAGTATTTT,CASSLGWTGGEDTQYF
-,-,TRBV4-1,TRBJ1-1,TGCGCCAGTCAACCCCGGGGAGAGAACACTGAAGCTTTCTTT,CASQPRGENTEAFF
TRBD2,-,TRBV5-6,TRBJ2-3,TGTGCCAGCAGCTTGCCAATAGCGGGGGCCTTCCGGACAGATACGCAGTATTTT,CASSLPIAGAFRTDTQYF
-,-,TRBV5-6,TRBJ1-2,TGTGCCAGCAGCTTGGCCGGGGGAAAAGGGGTGAACTATGGCTACACCTTC,CASSLAGGKGVNYGYTF
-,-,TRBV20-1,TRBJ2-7,TGCAGTGCCCGACTGGCGAGCTCCTACGAGCAGTACTTC,CSARLASSYEQYF
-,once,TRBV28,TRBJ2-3,TGTGCCAGCAGATCTGGAGTAGCGGGCACAGATACGCAGTATTTT,CASRSGVAGTDTQYF
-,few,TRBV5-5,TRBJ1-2,TGTGCCAGCAGCCCGACAGGACCGTCAAACTATGGCTACACCTTC,CASSPTGPSNYGYTF
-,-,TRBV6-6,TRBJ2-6,TGTGCCAGCGGCCCTCAGGGGCGCTCTGGGGCCAACGTCCTGACTTTC,CASGPQGRSGANVLTF
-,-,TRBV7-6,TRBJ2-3,TGTGCCAGCAGCCGCAATAGCGGTGGAGATACGCAGTATTTT,CASSRNSGGDTQYF
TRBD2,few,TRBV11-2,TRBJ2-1,TGTGCCAGCAGATATAGCGGGGCCGACAATGAGCAGTTCTTC,CASRYSGADNEQFF
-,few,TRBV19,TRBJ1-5,TGTGCCAGTAGTATAGATATGGGGGCGGATCAGCCCCAGCATTTT,CASSIDMGADQPQHF
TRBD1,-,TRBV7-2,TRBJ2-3,TGTGCCAGTCGGACAGGGTTTGGTCCAGATACGCAGTATTTT,CASRTGFGPDTQYF
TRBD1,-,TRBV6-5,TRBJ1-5,TGTGCCAGCGGGGAGACAGGGAATCAGCCCCAGCATTTT,CASGETGNQPQHF
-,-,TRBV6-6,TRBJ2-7,TGTGCCAGCAGCCCCTACGGCGTCGGGAATAACGAGCAGTACTTC,CASSPYGVGNNEQYF
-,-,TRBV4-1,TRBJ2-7,TGCGCCAGCAGCCAAGATAGGGCGGAGCAGTACTTC,CASSQDRAEQYF
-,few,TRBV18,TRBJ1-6,TGTGCCAGCTCACCACCGCTCAGAAGAGGATTACGGTCACCCCTCCACTTT,CASSPPLRRGLRSPLHF
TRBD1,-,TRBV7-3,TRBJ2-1,TGTGCCAGCAGCTTAACTGACAGGGGGCGCGATGAGCAGTTCTTC,CASSLTDRGRDEQFF
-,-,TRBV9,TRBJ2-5,TGTGCCAGCAGCCCCGGTTGGCAGGGGCGAGAGACCCAGTACTTC,CASSPGWQGRETQYF
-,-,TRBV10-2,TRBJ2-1,TGCGCCAGCAGTGAGAAGACGGATTCTAGTCATAATGAGCAGTTCTTC,CASSEKTDSSHNEQFF
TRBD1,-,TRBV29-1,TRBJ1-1,TGCAGCGTCACAGGGGTTGTGGTAAACACTGAAGCTTTCTTT,CSVTGVVVNTEAFF
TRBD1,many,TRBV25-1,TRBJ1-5,TGTGCCAGCAGTGGGGTGAAGGGGGCCAAACCTCAAAATCAGCCCCAGCATTTT,CASSGVKGAKPQNQPQHF
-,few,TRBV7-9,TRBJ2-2,TGTGCCAGCAGCCTAACAGGGCCCACCGGGGAGCTGTTTTTT,CASSLTGPTGELFF
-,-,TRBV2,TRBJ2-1,TGTGCCAGCAGTTCAGGGGGAGGTGAGCAGTTCTTC,CASSSGGGEQFF
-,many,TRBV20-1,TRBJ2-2,TGCAGTGCTAGGAGCGGCGGGGAGCTGTTTTTT,CSARSGGELFF
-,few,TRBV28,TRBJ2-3,TGTGCCAGCAAGGGGCTGGGGGATACGCAGTATTTT,CASKGLGDTQYF
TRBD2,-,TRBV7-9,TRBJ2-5,TGTGCCAGCAGCCCCGGACTAGCGTTCCATCTAGAGACCCAGTACTTC,CASSPGLAFHLETQYF
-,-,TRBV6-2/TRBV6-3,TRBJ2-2,TGTGCCAGCAGTCGGACGGCAACGGTCACCGGGGAGCTGTTTTTT,CASSRTATVTGELFF
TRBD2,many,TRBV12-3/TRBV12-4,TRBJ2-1,TGTGCCAGCAGCCGTCACCTACTAGCGGGGCGGAGCAATGAGCAGTTCTTC,CASSRHLLAGRSNEQFF
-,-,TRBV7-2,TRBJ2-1,TGTGCCAGCAGCTTAGCTTACAATGAGCAGTTCTTC,CASSLAYNEQFF
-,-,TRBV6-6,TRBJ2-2,TGTGCCAGCAGTCACGACAGAATTAGCACCGGGGAGCTGTTTTTT,CASSHDRISTGELFF
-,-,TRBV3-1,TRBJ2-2,TGTGCCAGCAGCCAATACAGGGACACCGGGGAGCTGTTTTTT,CASSQYRDTGELFF
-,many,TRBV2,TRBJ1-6,TGTGCCAGCAGTGCATGGGAGAGCAACCTCCACTTT,CASSAWESNLHF
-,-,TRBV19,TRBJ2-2,TGTGCCAGTAGATGGACTGCGAACACCGGGGAGCTGTTTTTT,CASRWTANTGELFF
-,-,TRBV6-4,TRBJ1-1,TGTGCCAGCAGTGACTCGATCGGCGGTGAAGCTTTCTTT,CASSDSIGGEAFF
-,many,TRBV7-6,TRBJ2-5,TGTGCCAGCAGCGCCTACGGGACACCGGCGAAAGAGACCCAGTACTTC,CASSAYGTPAKETQYF
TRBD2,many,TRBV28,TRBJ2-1,TGTGCCAGCAGTCTACCTAGCGGGGGGGCCTACAATGAGCAGTTCTTC,CASSLPSGGAYNEQFF
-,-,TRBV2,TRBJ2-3,TGTGCCAGCAGAGAAAGGGGTACGCAGTATTTT,CASRERGTQYF
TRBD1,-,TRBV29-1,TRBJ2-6,TGCAGCGTTGAGGGGCAGGGGGCTGGGGCCAACGTCCTGACTTTC,CSVEGQGAGANVLTF
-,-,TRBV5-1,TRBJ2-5,TGCGCCAGCAGTCCAGGAGCTTATCAAGAGACCCAGTACTTC,CASSPGAYQETQYF
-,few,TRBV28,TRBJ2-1,TGTGCCAGCAGTTTATTGTGGCTTTCTGACAATGAGCAGTTCTTC,CASSLLWLSDNEQFF
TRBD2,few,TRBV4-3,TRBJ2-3,TGCGCCAGCAGCCAAGAGCCCAGCGGGGGGCCCACAGATACGCAGTATTTT,CASSQEPSGGPTDTQYF
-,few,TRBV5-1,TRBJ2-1,TGCGCCAGCAGTCCTCCGGGGGTGGGATCCTACAATGAGCAGTTCTTC,CASSPPGVGSYNEQFF
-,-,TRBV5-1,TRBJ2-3,TGCGCCAGCAGCTATTTGGGCGATCGGGATACGCAGTATTTT,CASSYLGDRDTQYF
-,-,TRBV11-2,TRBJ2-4,TGTGCCAGCAGCTTATTGGAGGGGTCTATCTACATTCAGTACTTC,CASSLLEGSIYIQYF
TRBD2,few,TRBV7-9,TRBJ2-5,TGTGCCAGCAGCCAAGTACTAGCGGGGGACCAAGAGACCCAGTACTTC,CASSQVLAGDQETQYF
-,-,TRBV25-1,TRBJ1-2,TGTGCCAGCAGTGGACAGAACTATGGCTACACCTTC,CASSGQNYGYTF
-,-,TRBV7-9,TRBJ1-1,TGTGCCAGCAGCTTAGTCGCCCAAGGCGAGACTGAAGCTTTCTTT,CASSLVAQGETEAFF
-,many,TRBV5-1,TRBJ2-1,TGCGCCAGCAGCGGTGGGGGCGGGCTTAGCTCCTACAATGAGCAGTTCTTC,CASSGGGGLSSYNEQFF
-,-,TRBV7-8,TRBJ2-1,TGTGCCAGCAGCCGAGGTCGGGATGAGCAGTTCTTC,CASSRGRDEQFF
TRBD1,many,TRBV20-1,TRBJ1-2,TGCAGTGCTAGAGCCCCCCCTCCAGGGGGCCATGGCTACACCTTC,CSARAPPPGGHGYTF